Following are 28 T cell receptor beta chains from one sample sequenced in a study of shared clonotypes between healthy human individuals. Naive CD8 cells comprised CD45RO-negative, CCR7-positively selected cells, excluding terminally differentiated effector memory CD45RA+ cells. Produced via immunoSEQ multiplex PCR; TCRdb's table is partial and in-frame only. This sample has 1.5 million to 2.5 million clones, with 85% to 95% found just once. Sequenced input: naive CD8+ T cells sorted from blood. These receptors were taken from a man between 18 and 29 years old in good health.

This clone came up once. This sample includes further DNA sequences coding for the same CDR3. V and J are TRBV28 and TRBJ2-7; a possible D gene is TRBD2 (5 bases). V was pared by 3 bases and J by 0 bases, with 9 bases between. Per the germline V gene, CDR1 is MDHEN and CDR2 is SYDVKM. The CDR3 runs to 14 residues. CDR3: CASSLVGDSYEQYF. As DNA, the CDR3 is TGTGCCAGCAGTTTGGTCGGGGACTCCTACGAGCAGTACTTC. The full variable domain, completed using reference TRBV28 and TRBJ2-7, is DVKVTQSSRYLVKRTGEKVFLECVQDMDHENMFWYRQDPGLGLRLIYFSYDVKMKEKGDIPEGYSVSREKKERFSLILESASTNQTSMYLCASSLVGDSYEQYFGPGTRLTVT.

The chain recombines TRBV4-1 with TRBJ1-1; the match to TRBD1 covers 8 bases. The CDR3 length is 13 residues. CDR1 is MGHRA, CDR2 YSYEKL, per germline. The V gene end was trimmed by 8 bases and the J gene end by 3 bases; junction bases not matched to a gene: 5. CDR3 sequence (DNA): TGCGCCAGCGGCGGACAGGGATACACTGAAGCTTTCTTT. It codes for CASGGQGYTEAFF.

V gene TRBV13 combines with J gene TRBJ1-3; D is unresolved. The CDR3 loop spans 16 amino acids. V was pared by 5 bases and J by 2 bases, with 16 bases between. Germline V lookup: CDR1 PRHDT, CDR2 FYEKMQ (reference sequence). In DNA form, the CDR3 reads TGTGCCAGCAGCGGAGTGCCCGAGGAACCTGGAAACACCATATATTTT. It translates to CASSGVPEEPGNTIYF.

The chain couples TRBV19 to TRBJ2-1, with 10 bases that match TRBD2. In germline, CDR1 is LNHDA, CDR2 SQIVND (reference sequence). This CDR3 has 16 residues. The trim removed 6 bases at V and 3 bases at J, leaving 8 bases unmatched. CDR3 coding DNA: TGTGCCAGTAGCCCCCTAGCGGGAGTAGGCTACAATGAGCAGTTCTTC. Amino acids: CASSPLAGVGYNEQFF.

Remarks on this clone: Different DNA sequences within this sample yield the same CDR3. The CDR3 region is CASSDAGGYNEQFF. In nucleotides, the CDR3 is TGTGCCAGCAGTGACGCGGGGGGATACAATGAGCAGTTCTTC. The genes are TRBV2 and TRBJ2-1; 8 bases match TRBD2. CDR3 length: 14 residues. Germline loops: CDR1 SNHLY, CDR2 FYNNEI. J gave up 4 bases and V 3 bases, and 2 bases lay outside the gene matches.

The gene calls are TRBV4-3 and TRBJ1-2; 11 nucleotides align to TRBD1. The junction had 8 bases not matched to a gene; V was cut back by 1 base and J by 7 bases. CDR1 and CDR2 from the germline V gene are LGHNA and YSLEER. This CDR3 has 16 amino acids. The CDR3 loop is CASSQVGTGGEGGYTF. The CDR3 region has the DNA TGCGCCAGCAGCCAAGTCGGGACAGGGGGGGAAGGTGGCTACACCTTC.

As regards this clone: The same CDR3 is also encoded by other DNA sequences in this sample. This rearrangement joins TRBV27 to TRBJ2-1, with D hard to call. The CDR3 extends over 11 amino acids. Germline CDR1 and CDR2: MNHEY and SMNVEV (reference sequence). Trimming shortened V by 6 bases and J by 6 bases, and 6 bases separated the two germline ends. In nucleotides, the CDR3 is TGTGCCAGCAGCCTTTTCAATGAGCAGTTCTTC. Protein: CASSLFNEQFF.

This chain joins TRBV7-9 and TRBJ2-2; D is possibly TRBD2 (6 bases). Trimming removed 3 bases from V and 1 base from J, with 12 bases in between. This CDR3 spans 16 amino acids. Germline V gene sequence: CDR1 SEHNR, CDR2 FQNEAQ (reference sequence). For the CDR3, the DNA is TGTGCCAGCAGCTTGTCTGTGGGGGGGAACACCGGGGAGCTGTTTTTT. Its translation: CASSLSVGGNTGELFF.

The CDR3 loop reads CASKERDFDYEQYF. The CDR3 nucleotides are TGCGCCAGCAAAGAGCGGGACTTCGACTACGAGCAGTACTTC. The chain joins TRBV5-1 to TRBJ2-7; 7 nucleotides match TRBD2. CDR1 SGHRS and CDR2 YFSETQ come from the germline V gene. This CDR3 comprises 14 residues. The V gene end was trimmed by 6 bases and the J gene end by 3 bases; junction bases not matched to a gene: 9.

V is TRBV2 and J is TRBJ2-1; D possibly corresponds to TRBD2 (6 bases). Germline assignment: CDR1 SNHLY and CDR2 FYNNEI. The CDR3 runs 14 residues. V was clipped by 2 bases and J by 4 bases, with 9 bases between them. The CDR3 loop reads CASSELGRYNEQFF. DNA for the CDR3: TGTGCCAGCAGTGAATTGGGGAGGTACAATGAGCAGTTCTTC.

For this clone: In the same sample, other DNA sequences code for this CDR3. This chain connects TRBV7-9 to TRBJ1-1; no definite D call. CDR3 length equals 12 residues. Germline CDR1 reads SEHNR; CDR2 reads FQNEAQ (reference sequence). V lost 5 bases and J lost 5, with 9 bases in between. This CDR3 is CASSPLGTEAFF. The DNA of the CDR3 is TGTGCCAGCAGCCCGTTGGGGACTGAAGCTTTCTTT.

This clone was detected once. The V gene is TRBV25-1, the J gene TRBJ2-1; 7 nucleotides align to TRBD2. V was clipped by 4 bases and J by 4 bases; unmatched bases: 4. Looked up from germline, CDR1 is MGHDK and CDR2 is SYGVNS. The length of the CDR3 is 14 residues. The DNA for the CDR3 is TGTGCCAGCAGTGGGAGCGGGGTTTACAATGAGCAGTTCTTC. Its protein product is CASSGSGVYNEQFF.

This chain connects TRBV21-1 to TRBJ2-7; the table's D call, TRBD2, has no DNA check behind it. TRBV21-1 is a pseudogene locus. This CDR3 spans 19 amino acids. The CDR3 DNA reads TGTGCCAGCAGCAAAGTGAAGCGGGTTCTTGAAGGATACTCCTACGAGCAGTACTTC. Protein: CASSKVKRVLEGYSYEQYF.

The V and J genes are TRBV5-6 and TRBJ2-5, with 7 bases matching TRBD1. CDR3 length: 14 amino acids. V trimming: 0 bases; J trimming: 5 bases; junction bases outside the gene matches: 4. Germline values: CDR1 SGHDT, CDR2 YYEEEE. CDR3: CASSLGQGAETQYF. Written as DNA, the CDR3 is TGTGCCAGCAGCTTGGGACAGGGAGCCGAGACCCAGTACTTC.

The V call is TRBV7-9, the J call TRBJ2-3, with D unclear. Looked up from germline, CDR1 is SEHNR and CDR2 is FQNEAQ (reference sequence). Trimming removed 5 bases from V and 4 bases from J, with 13 bases in between. This CDR3 contains 14 residues. CDR3 region: CASSPPTVADTQYF. For the CDR3, the DNA is TGTGCCAGCAGCCCCCCGACTGTGGCAGATACGCAGTATTTT.

This chain uses TRBV9 with TRBJ2-1; D not resolved. This CDR3 is 18 amino acids long. The germline CDR1 and CDR2 sequences are SGDLS and YYNGEE. V was pared by 0 bases and J by 1 base, with 17 bases between. In nucleotides, the CDR3 is TGTGCCAGCAGCGTAGAGGTGGGTGGAGTGGGGTCCTACAATGAGCAGTTCTTC. Its translation is CASSVEVGGVGSYNEQFF.

This chain links TRBV2 with TRBJ2-5; maybe TRBD2 (6 bases). V was shortened by 8 bases and J by 3 bases, with 13 bases between the two germline ends. Germline V gene lookup returns CDR1 SNHLY and CDR2 FYNNEI. The CDR3 length is 13 residues. The CDR3 bases are TGTGCCAGCTTAACGGGGGAGAAAGAGACCCAGTACTTC. Its protein product is CASLTGEKETQYF. Combining the CDR3 with reference TRBV2 and TRBJ2-5 gives the whole variable domain EPEVTQTPSHQVTQMGQEVILRCVPISNHLYFYWYRQILGQKVEFLVSFYNNEISEKSEIFDDQFSVERPDGSNFTLKIRSTKLEDSAMYFCASLTGEKETQYFGPGTRLLVL.

The CDR3 region has the DNA TGTGCCAGCAGCTTGGCCTATCGGACATGGGATGAGCAGTTCTTC. As protein: CASSLAYRTWDEQFF. The V and J genes are TRBV5-6 and TRBJ2-1, with D perhaps TRBD1 (5 bases). Germline-derived CDR1 and CDR2 are SGHDT and YYEEEE. CDR3 length: 15 residues. Deletions cut 0 bases from V and 8 bases from J, with 15 bases between.

The chain carries TRBV7-9 and TRBJ2-7; D uncertain. The V end lost 4 bases, the J end lost 2 bases, and 15 bases lay between the germline ends. Germline lookup yields CDR1 SEHNR and CDR2 FQNEAQ (reference sequence). The CDR3 contains 15 residues. The CDR3 nucleotides are TGTGCCAGCAGCTCTGGACGGAATGTCCCCTACGAGCAGTACTTC. It is translated as CASSSGRNVPYEQYF.

The chain recombines TRBV4-3 with TRBJ2-1; the D gene is possibly TRBD2 (5 bases). The V and J ends lost 6 bases and 0 bases respectively, with 12 bases between them. This CDR3 has 15 amino acids. Per germline, CDR1 LGHNA and CDR2 YSLEER. The CDR3 DNA reads TGCGCCAGCAGAGATACTAGGAGCTCCTACAATGAGCAGTTCTTC. Amino acids: CASRDTRSSYNEQFF.

With regard to this clone: The same CDR3 can be traced to other DNA sequences in this sample. This chain uses TRBV9 with TRBJ2-1, with D uncertain. Germline CDR1 reads SGDLS; CDR2 reads YYNGEE. Trimming took 0 bases from V and 7 from J, leaving 8 bases between them. There are 13 residues in the CDR3. The CDR3 coding sequence is TGTGCCAGCAGCGTAGTTTCCGGTAATGAGCAGTTCTTC. Amino acid sequence: CASSVVSGNEQFF.

Here the CDR3 reads CASSQGQGHTGELFF. CDR3 nucleotides: TGCGCCAGCAGCCAAGGTCAGGGGCACACCGGGGAGCTGTTTTTT. V and J are TRBV4-1 and TRBJ2-2, with D possibly being TRBD1 (6 bases). This CDR3 has 15 residues. Germline values: CDR1 MGHRA, CDR2 YSYEKL. V shed 1 base and J shed 3 bases, with 9 bases lying between them.

The chain joins TRBV4-1 to TRBJ2-7; no clear D gene. This CDR3 region has 13 residues. Trimming left V 5 bases short and J 0 bases short, with 8 bases between. Germline loops: CDR1 MGHRA, CDR2 YSYEKL. CDR3 loop: CASSKTYSYEQYF. CDR3 sequence (DNA): TGCGCCAGCAGCAAGACCTACTCCTACGAGCAGTACTTC.

This clone was detected only once. The rearrangement links TRBV25-1 to TRBJ2-3, with 12 bases that match TRBD2. The CDR3 sequence is 16 residues long. V gave up 4 bases and J gave up 2 bases; unmatched junction bases: 4. Germline V gene data show CDR1 as MGHDK and CDR2 as SYGVNS. The CDR3 DNA follows: TGTGCCAGCAGTGGGACTAGCGGGATTCACACAGATACGCAGTATTTT. Its translation: CASSGTSGIHTDTQYF.

The chain combines TRBV7-9 with TRBJ2-1; 8 bases map to TRBD2. V lost 1 base and J lost 4; bases outside the gene matches: 6. The CDR3 is 16 residues long. Germline V gene lookup returns CDR1 SEHNR and CDR2 FQNEAQ (reference sequence). CDR3 protein: CASSLGPAGEYNEQFF. CDR3 DNA sequence: TGTGCCAGCAGCTTAGGGCCAGCGGGAGAGTACAATGAGCAGTTCTTC. Complete variable domain (other parts from reference TRBV7-9 and TRBJ2-1): DTGVSQNPRHKITKRGQNVTFRCDPISEHNRLYWYRQTLGQGPEFLTYFQNEAQLEKSRLLSDRFSAERPKGSFSTLEIQRTEQGDSAMYLCASSLGPAGEYNEQFFGPGTRLTVL.

The chain employs TRBV5-1 and TRBJ1-1, with D unresolved. This CDR3 comprises 13 residues. Germline V lookup: CDR1 SGHRS, CDR2 YFSETQ. V lost 0 bases to trimming and J lost 7 bases, with 10 bases between them. CDR3 coding DNA: TGCGCCAGCAGCTTGGAACGGTCAAGTGAAGCTTTCTTT. It codes for CASSLERSSEAFF.

This chain connects TRBV28 to TRBJ2-1; 7 bases are shared with TRBD2. The CDR3 sequence is 15 residues long. Germline V gene data show CDR1 as MDHEN and CDR2 as SYDVKM. V shed 3 bases, J shed 5 bases, and the junction held 7 bases outside the gene matches. The chain's CDR3 is CASSLTGTTNNEQFF. CDR3 in DNA: TGTGCCAGCAGTTTGACCGGGACTACCAACAATGAGCAGTTCTTC.

The chain combines TRBV7-9 with TRBJ1-3; unclear D gene. The CDR3 loop spans 16 amino acids. Trimming took off 5 bases at V and 4 bases at J, with 18 bases between the two ends. Germline V gene lookup returns CDR1 SEHNR and CDR2 FQNEAQ (reference sequence). The CDR3 DNA is TGTGCCAGCAGCCCCTCTACCGGAGGGAAGGGAAACACCATATATTTT. Protein sequence: CASSPSTGGKGNTIYF.